These 2 T cell receptor beta chains share one sample of origin, sequenced in a study of regulatory T cells in long-lasting Graves disease. Time point specified: persistent/refractory GD, antithyroid drugs over 5 years with positive TRAb. Researchers made the TCR library from RNA that was extracted from PBMCs. Arm-PCR of CDR3 regions and iRepertoire HTBI primers were the basis on which TCR beta libraries were built. Using its own MiXCR run on the multiplex PCR reads, TCRdb lists one record per CDR3 protein. This sample has some 420,000 distinct CDR3 sequences, with around a fifth found just once. The starting material was peripheral blood mononuclear cells (PBMCs), obtained when the disease was refractory, from a patient treated with antithyroid drugs. The origin of the receptors is a female donor with Graves disease.

This clonotype showed up many times. The chain couples TRBV6-1 to TRBJ1-1, with 10 bases fitting TRBD1. Losses at the gene ends were 8 bases for V and 6 bases for J; bases not matched to a gene: 6. CDR1 MNHNS and CDR2 SASEGT come from the germline V gene. The CDR3 covers 13 residues. Here the CDR3 reads CASGQGGQAEAFF. The CDR3, as DNA: TGTGCCAGCGGACAGGGGGGGCAGGCTGAAGCTTTCTTT.

This clonotype was seen repeatedly, ten times or more. One junction end does not reproduce the germline sequence, and a read error may be involved. This chain uses TRBV7-3 with TRBJ1-2; the D gene is possibly TRBD1 (6 bases). The germline V gene has CDR1 SGHTA and CDR2 FQGTGA. This CDR3 is 13 amino acids long. This chain's CDR3 is CASSFPGDYGWAF. The CDR3 bases are TGTGCCAGCAGCTTCCCAGGGGACTATGGCTGGGCCTTC.